This TCR beta chain was recorded in a study of cytomegalovirus exposure and HLA in healthy donors. A note on this clone: Its antigen is unknown.

Clones were sequenced by immunoSEQ multiplex PCR, and TCRdb holds only the in-frame ones, with some missing. The repertoire holds 60,000 to 65,000 clones, 85% to 95% seen once, with almost 6% in the top ten. CDR3 length: 16 residues. Looked up from germline, CDR1 is SEHNR and CDR2 is FQNEAQ (reference sequence). V dropped 1 base and J dropped 6 bases, with 19 bases sitting between them. Overall study results and limits: Across donors, most TCRs were seen rarely, yet some public ones were widespread. The listing of about 150 TCR beta chains classed them as cytomegalovirus-associated. A few chains tied to CMV proved CMV antigen-specific in vitro. Reports indicated that the classifier achieved high specificity and sensitivity in diagnosing cytomegalovirus status.

The clonotype comes from a young woman in good health and CMV-seropositive. The genes are TRBV7-9 and TRBJ2-7; D is perhaps TRBD1 (5 bases). Sequencing was performed on PBMCs. The CDR3 protein is CASSLDPNWGFVEQYF. The DNA of the CDR3 is TGTGCCAGCAGCTTAGACCCGAATTGGGGCTTCGTCGAGCAGTACTTC.